The 7 T cell receptor beta chains given below trace back to one sample, sequenced in a study of blood T cell repertoires in COVID-19. Some clones are missing from TCRdb's copy, which holds only in-frame ones; the method was immunoSEQ multiplex PCR. Among 70,000 to 95,000 clones, roughly nine tenths were seen once, and the ten largest hold about 1.6%. Sequenced input: peripheral blood. The receptors shown here come from a human donor with active COVID-19. The donor label of this sample is uncertain.

This chain connects TRBV7-9 to TRBJ1-2, with TRBD1 identical over 11 bases. Germline V gene data show CDR1 as SEHNR and CDR2 as FQNEAQ (reference sequence). V dropped 6 bases and J dropped 4; count of bases not matched to a gene: 7. CDR3 length equals 15 residues. CDR3 nucleotides: TGTGCCAGCAGTCCCGACGGGACAGGGGGCTATGGCTACACCTTC. This encodes CASSPDGTGGYGYTF.

This rearrangement joins TRBV30 to TRBJ1-4; a weak D match, TRBD1 (5 bases). Trimming took off 2 bases at V and 7 bases at J, with 23 bases between the two ends. There are 17 residues in the CDR3. Germline CDR1 reads GTSNPN; CDR2 reads SVGIG (reference sequence). DNA for the CDR3: TGTGCCTGGAGTCCCAGGAGATCTACAGGAGCACTTGAAAAACTGTTTTTT. This encodes CAWSPRRSTGALEKLFF. Full variable domain (rest looked up from reference TRBV30 and TRBJ1-4): SQTIHQWPATLVQPVGSPLSLECTVEGTSNPNLYWYRQAAGRGLQLLFYSVGIGQISSEVPQNLSASRPQDRQFILSSKKLLLSDSGFYLCAWSPRRSTGALEKLFFGSGTQLSVL.

The gene calls are TRBV18 and TRBJ1-6, with 10 bases aligning to TRBD1. The CDR3 extends over 16 amino acids. CDR1 is KGHSH and CDR2 is LQKENI in the germline V gene. J was trimmed by 6 bases and V by 3 bases; bases with no gene match: 5. This CDR3 reads CASSPGQGEGNSPLHF. The CDR3 coding sequence is TGTGCCAGCTCACCCGGACAGGGGGAGGGTAATTCACCCCTCCACTTT.

The V gene is TRBV30, the J gene TRBJ1-2; D is unresolved. Trimming removed 4 bases at V and 6 bases at J, with 6 bases between. The CDR3 is made up of 10 amino acids. From germline, CDR1 is GTSNPN and CDR2 SVGIG (reference sequence). CDR3: CAWMTNGYTF. CDR3 in DNA: TGTGCCTGGATGACAAATGGCTACACCTTC.

The chain carries TRBV6-5 and TRBJ1-1; D perhaps matches TRBD1 (6 bases). The CDR3 covers 12 residues. V dropped 0 bases and J dropped 11 bases, with 10 bases sitting between them. Germline assignment: CDR1 MNHEY and CDR2 SVGAGI. The CDR3 loop reads CASSYSTGTAFF. DNA of the CDR3: TGTGCCAGCAGTTACTCTACAGGGACGGCTTTCTTT.

The rearrangement joins TRBV27 to TRBJ2-7, with 10 nucleotides matching TRBD1. CDR1 is MNHEY and CDR2 is SMNVEV in the germline V gene (reference sequence). After removal of 5 bases from V and 8 bases from J, the junction contained 12 bases not matched to a gene. CDR3 length: 15 residues. The DNA of the CDR3 is TGTGCCAGCAGTGCCCGACAGGGGGCGGTTTACAAGCAGTACTTC. Translated, it gives CASSARQGAVYKQYF.

The chain has TRBV5-4 and TRBJ2-2, with 7 bases identical to TRBD2. The CDR3 spans 17 residues. Per the germline V gene, CDR1 is SGHNT and CDR2 is YYREEE (reference sequence). Unmatched junction bases numbered 14, after V lost 4 bases and J lost 5 bases. CDR3 in DNA: TGTGCCAGCAGCGACGGACTAGGAGGTTTTAGGACCGGGGAGCTGTTTTTT. Protein product: CASSDGLGGFRTGELFF.